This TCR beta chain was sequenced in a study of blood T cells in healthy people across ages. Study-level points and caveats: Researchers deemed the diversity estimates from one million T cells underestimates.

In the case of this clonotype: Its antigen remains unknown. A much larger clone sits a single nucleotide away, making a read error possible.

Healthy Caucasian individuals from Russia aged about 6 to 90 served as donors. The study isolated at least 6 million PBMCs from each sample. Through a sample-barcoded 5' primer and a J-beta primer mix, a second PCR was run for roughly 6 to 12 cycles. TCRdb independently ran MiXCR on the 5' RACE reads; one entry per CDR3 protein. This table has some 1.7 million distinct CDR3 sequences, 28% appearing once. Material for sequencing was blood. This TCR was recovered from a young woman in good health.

CDR3 DNA sequence: TGCACCAGCAGCCCCTTGACTAGCGGGACGAACAATGAGCAGTTCTTC. Translated: CTSSPLTSGTNNEQFF. J is TRBJ2-1 and V is TRBV5-1; 11 bases map to TRBD2. The germline CDR1 and CDR2 sequences are SGHRS and YFSETQ. The CDR3 sequence is 16 residues long.